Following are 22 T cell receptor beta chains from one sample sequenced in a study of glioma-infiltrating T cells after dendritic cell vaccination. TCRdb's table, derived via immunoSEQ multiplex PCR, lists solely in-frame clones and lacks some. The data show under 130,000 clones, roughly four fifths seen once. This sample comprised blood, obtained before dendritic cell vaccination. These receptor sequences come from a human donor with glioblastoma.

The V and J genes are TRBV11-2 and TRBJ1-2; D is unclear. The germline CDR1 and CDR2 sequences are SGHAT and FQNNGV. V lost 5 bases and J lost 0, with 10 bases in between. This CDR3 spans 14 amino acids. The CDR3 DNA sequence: TGTGCCAGCAGCCCGGGTCCCTCTAACTATGGCTACACCTTC. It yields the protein CASSPGPSNYGYTF. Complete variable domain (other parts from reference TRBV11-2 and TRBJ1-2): EAGVAQSPRYKIIEKRQSVAFWCNPISGHATLYWYQQILGQGPKLLIQFQNNGVVDDSQLPKDRFSAERLKGVDSTLKIQPAKLEDSAVYLCASSPGPSNYGYTFGSGTRLTVV.

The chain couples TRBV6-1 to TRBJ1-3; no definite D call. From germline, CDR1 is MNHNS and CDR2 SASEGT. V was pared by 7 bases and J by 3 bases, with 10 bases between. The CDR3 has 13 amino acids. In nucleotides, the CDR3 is TGTGCCAGCACCTATTCCTATGGAAACACCATATATTTT. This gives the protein CASTYSYGNTIYF.

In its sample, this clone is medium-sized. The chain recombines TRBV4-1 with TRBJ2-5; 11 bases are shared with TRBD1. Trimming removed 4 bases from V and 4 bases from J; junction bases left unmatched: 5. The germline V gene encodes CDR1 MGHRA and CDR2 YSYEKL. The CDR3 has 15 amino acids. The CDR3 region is CASSLRTGGGETQYF. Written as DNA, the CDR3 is TGCGCCAGCAGCCTCCGGACAGGGGGCGGAGAGACCCAGTACTTC.

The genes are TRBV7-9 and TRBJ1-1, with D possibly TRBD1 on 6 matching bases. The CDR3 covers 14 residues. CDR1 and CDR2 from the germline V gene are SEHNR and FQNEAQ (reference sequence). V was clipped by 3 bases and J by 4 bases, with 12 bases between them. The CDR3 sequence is CASSLIGGPTEAFF. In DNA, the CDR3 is TGTGCCAGCAGCTTGATTGGGGGCCCCACTGAAGCTTTCTTT.

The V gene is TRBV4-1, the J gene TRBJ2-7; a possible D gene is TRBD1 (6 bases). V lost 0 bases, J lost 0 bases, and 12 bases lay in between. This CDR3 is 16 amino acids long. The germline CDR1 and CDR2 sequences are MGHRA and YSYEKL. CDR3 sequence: CASSQDGKDSSYEQYF. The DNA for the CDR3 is TGCGCCAGCAGCCAAGACGGTAAGGACAGCTCCTACGAGCAGTACTTC.

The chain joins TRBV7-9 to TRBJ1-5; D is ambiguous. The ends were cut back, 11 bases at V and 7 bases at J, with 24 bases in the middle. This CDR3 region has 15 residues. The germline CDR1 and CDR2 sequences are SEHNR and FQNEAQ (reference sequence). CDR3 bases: TGTGCCTCTAGCGCTAGCCACGAGCGGGGACAGCCCCAGCATTTT. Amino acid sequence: CASSASHERGQPQHF.

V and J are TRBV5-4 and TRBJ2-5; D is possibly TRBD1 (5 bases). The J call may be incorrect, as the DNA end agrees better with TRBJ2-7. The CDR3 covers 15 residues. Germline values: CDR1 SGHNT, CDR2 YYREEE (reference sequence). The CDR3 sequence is CASSLLPQGPYEQYF. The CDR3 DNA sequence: TGTGCCAGCAGCTTACTTCCGCAGGGTCCCTACGAGCAGTACTTC.

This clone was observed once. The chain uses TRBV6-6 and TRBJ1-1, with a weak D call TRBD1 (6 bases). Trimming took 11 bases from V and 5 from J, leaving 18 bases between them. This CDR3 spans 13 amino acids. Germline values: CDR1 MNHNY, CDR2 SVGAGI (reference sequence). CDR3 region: CASKGEVGTEAFF. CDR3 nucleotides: TGTGCCTCGAAGGGGGAAGTGGGAACTGAAGCTTTCTTT.

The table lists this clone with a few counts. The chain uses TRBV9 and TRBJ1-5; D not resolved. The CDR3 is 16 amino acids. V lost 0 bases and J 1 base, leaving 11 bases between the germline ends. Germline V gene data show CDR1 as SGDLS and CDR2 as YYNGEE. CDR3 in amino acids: CASSVGPGGSNQPQHF. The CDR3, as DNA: TGTGCCAGCAGCGTAGGTCCGGGAGGGAGCAATCAGCCCCAGCATTTT.

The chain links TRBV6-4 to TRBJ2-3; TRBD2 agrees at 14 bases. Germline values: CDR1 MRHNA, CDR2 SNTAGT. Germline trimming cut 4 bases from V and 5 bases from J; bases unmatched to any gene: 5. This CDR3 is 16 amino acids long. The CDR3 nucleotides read TGTGCCAGCAGTGCGGGGACTAGCGGGGGTAGAGATACGCAGTATTTT. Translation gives CASSAGTSGGRDTQYF.

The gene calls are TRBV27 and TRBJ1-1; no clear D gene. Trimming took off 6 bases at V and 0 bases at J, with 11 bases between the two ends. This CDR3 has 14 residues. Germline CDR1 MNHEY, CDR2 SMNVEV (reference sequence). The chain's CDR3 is CASSPTRLNTEAFF. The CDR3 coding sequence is TGTGCCAGCAGCCCCACTAGGTTGAACACTGAAGCTTTCTTT.

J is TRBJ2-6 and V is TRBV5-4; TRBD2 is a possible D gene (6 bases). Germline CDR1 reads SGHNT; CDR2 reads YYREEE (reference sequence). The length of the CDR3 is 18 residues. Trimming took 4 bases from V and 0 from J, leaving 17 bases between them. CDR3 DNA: TGTGCCAGCAGCCCACCGGGACTTCCGAGCTCTGGGGCCAACGTCCTGACTTTC. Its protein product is CASSPPGLPSSGANVLTF. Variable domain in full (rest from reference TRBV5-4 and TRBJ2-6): ETGVTQSPTHLIKTRGQQVTLRCSSQSGHNTVSWYQQALGQGPQFIFQYYREEENGRGNFPPRFSGLQFPNYSSELNVNALELDDSALYLCASSPPGLPSSGANVLTFGAGSRLTVL.

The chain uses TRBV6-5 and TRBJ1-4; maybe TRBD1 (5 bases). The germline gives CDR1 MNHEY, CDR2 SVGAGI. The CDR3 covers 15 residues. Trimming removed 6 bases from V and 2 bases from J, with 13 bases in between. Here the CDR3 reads CASRASGFTNEKLFF. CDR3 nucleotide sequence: TGTGCCAGCAGGGCATCAGGGTTCACTAATGAAAAACTGTTTTTT.

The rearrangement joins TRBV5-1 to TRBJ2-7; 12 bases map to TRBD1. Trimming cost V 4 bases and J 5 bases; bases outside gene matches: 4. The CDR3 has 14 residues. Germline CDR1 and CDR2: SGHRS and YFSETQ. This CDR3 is CASSTGQGAHEQYF. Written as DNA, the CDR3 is TGCGCCAGCAGCACGGGACAGGGGGCCCACGAGCAGTACTTC.

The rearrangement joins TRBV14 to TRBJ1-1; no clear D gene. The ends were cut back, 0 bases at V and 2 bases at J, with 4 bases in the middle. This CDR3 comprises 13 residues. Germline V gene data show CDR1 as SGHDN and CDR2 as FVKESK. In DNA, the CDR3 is TGTGCCAGCAGCCAAGAGTTAAACACTGAAGCTTTCTTT. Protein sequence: CASSQELNTEAFF.

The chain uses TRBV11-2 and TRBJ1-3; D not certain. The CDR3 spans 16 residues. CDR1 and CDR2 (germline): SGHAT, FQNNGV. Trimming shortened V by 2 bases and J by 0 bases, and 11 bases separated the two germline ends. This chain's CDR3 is CASSLRQRISGNTIYF. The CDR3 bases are TGTGCCAGCAGCTTAAGGCAGCGGATCTCTGGAAACACCATATATTTT.

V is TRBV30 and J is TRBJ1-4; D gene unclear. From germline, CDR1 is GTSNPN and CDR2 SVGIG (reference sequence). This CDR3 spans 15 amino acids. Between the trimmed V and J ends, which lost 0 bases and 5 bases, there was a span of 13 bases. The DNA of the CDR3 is TGTGCCTGGAGTGTACTCAACAGCCTGAATGAAAAACTGTTTTTT. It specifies CAWSVLNSLNEKLFF.

CDR3 nucleotide sequence: TGTGCCAGCAGCTTAGGGGACAGGCATAGAGGCGAGCAGTACTTC. Translating gives CASSLGDRHRGEQYF. V gene TRBV7-6 combines with J gene TRBJ2-7; TRBD1 matches at 8 bases. CDR1 and CDR2 from the germline V gene are SGHVS and FNYEAQ. The junction had 8 bases not matched to a gene; V was cut back by 1 base and J by 6 bases. The CDR3 runs 15 residues.

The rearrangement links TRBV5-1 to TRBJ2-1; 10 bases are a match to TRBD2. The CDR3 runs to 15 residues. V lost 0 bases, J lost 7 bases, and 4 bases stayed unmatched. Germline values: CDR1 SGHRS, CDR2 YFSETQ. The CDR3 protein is CASSLGLAGVNEQFF. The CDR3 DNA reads TGCGCCAGCAGCTTGGGGCTAGCGGGGGTAAATGAGCAGTTCTTC. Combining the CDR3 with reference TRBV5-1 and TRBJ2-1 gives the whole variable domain KAGVTQTPRYLIKTRGQQVTLSCSPISGHRSVSWYQQTPGQGLQFLFEYFSETQRNKGNFPGRFSGRQFSNSRSEMNVSTLELGDSALYLCASSLGLAGVNEQFFGPGTRLTVL.

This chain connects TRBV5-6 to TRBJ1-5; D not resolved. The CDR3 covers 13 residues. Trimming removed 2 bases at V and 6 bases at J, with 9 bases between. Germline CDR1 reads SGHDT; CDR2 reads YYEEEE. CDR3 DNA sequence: TGTGCCAGCAGCTTAGCTCGGGGTCAGCCCCAGCATTTT. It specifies CASSLARGQPQHF.

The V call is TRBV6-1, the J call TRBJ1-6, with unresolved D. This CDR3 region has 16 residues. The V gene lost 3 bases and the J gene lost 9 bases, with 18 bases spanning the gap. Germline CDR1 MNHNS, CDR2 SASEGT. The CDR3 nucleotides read TGTGCCAGCAGTGATCGGGAGGATGGGTCCCCTTCACCCCTCCACTTT. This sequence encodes CASSDREDGSPSPLHF.

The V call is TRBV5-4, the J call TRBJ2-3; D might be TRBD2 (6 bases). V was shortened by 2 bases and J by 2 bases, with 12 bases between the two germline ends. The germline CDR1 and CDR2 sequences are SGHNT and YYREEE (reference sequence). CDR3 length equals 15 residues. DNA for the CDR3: TGTGCCAGCAGCTTAACGGGGGTTTACACAGATACGCAGTATTTT. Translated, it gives CASSLTGVYTDTQYF.